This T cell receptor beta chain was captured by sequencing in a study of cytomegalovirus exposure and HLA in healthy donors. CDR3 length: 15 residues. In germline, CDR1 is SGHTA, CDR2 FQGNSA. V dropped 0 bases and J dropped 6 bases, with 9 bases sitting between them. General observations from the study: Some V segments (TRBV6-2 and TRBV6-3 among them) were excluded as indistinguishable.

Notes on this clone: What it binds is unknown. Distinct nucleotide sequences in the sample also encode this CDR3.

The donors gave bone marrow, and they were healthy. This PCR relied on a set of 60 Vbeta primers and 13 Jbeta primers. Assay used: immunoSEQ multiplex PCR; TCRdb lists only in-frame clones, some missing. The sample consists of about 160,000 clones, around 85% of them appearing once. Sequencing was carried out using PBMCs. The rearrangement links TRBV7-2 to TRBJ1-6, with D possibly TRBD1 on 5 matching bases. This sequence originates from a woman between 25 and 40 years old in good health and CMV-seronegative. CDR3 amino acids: CASSLAGGGNSPLHF. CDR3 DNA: TGTGCCAGCAGCTTAGCGGGGGGAGGTAATTCACCCCTCCACTTT.